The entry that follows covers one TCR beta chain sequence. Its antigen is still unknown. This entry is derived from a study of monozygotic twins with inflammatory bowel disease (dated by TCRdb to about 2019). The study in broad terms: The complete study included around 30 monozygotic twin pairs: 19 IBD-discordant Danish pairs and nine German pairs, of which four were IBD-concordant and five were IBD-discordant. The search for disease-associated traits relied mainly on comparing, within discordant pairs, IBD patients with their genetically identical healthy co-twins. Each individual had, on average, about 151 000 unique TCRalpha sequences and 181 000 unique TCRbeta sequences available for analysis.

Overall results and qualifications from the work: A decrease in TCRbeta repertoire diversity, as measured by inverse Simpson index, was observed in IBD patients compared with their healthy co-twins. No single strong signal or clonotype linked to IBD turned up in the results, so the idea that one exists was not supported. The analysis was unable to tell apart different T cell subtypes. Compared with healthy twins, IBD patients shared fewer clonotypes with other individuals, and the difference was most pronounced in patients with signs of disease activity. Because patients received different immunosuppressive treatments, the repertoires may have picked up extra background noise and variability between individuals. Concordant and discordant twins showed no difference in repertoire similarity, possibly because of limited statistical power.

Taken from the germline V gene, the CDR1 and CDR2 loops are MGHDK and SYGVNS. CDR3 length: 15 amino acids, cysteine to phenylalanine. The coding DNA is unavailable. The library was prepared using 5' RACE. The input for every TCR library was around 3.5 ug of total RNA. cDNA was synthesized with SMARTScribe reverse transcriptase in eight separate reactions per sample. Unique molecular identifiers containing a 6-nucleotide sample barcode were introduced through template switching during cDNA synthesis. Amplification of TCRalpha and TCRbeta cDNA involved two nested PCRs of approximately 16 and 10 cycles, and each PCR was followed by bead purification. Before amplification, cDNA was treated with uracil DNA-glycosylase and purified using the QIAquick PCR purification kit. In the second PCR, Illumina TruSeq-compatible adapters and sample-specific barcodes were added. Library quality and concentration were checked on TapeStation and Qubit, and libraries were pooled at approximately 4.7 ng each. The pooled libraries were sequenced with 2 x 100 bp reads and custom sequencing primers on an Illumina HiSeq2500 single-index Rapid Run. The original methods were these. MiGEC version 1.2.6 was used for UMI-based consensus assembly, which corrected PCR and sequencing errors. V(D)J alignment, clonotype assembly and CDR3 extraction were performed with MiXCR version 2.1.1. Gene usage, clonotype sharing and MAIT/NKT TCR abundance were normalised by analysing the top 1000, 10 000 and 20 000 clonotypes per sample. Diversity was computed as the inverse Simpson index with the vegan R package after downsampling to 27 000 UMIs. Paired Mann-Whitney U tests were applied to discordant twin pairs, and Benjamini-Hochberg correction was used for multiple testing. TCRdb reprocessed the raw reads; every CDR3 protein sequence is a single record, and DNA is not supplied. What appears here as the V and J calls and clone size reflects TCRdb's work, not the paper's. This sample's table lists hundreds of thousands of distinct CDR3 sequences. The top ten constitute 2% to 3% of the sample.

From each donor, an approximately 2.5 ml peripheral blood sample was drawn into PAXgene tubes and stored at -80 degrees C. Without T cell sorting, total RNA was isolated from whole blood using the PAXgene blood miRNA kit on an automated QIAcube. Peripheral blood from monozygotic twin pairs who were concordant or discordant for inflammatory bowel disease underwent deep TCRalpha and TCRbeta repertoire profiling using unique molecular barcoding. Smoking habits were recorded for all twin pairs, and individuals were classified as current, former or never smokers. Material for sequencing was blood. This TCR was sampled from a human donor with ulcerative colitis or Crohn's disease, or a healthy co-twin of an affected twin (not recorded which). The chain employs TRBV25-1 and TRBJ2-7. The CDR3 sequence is CASSESTGYSYEQYF.